A selection of T cell receptor beta chains follows, all from one sample in a study of T cells in Graves' hyperthyroidism and ophthalmopathy. TCRdb independently ran MiXCR on the multiplex PCR reads; one entry per CDR3 protein. The repertoire holds approximately 360,000 distinct CDR3 sequences, roughly 14% seen once, with roughly 26% in the top ten. The sample taken for sequencing was blood. These receptors all stem from a young woman with Graves' hyperthyroidism that later progressed to Graves' ophthalmopathy. Each CDR3 is given with its conserved first and last residue. A D gene is named only where the DNA matches it firmly. Rows may omit the clone size; those that give it use once, few, many or a size class.

v_gene: TRBV29-1; abundance: many; j_gene: TRBJ2-1; d_gene: TRBD2; CDR3nt: TGCAGCGTTGCGGGAGGGGGGTACAATGAGCAGTTCTTC; CDR3aa: CSVAGGGYNEQFF
v_gene: TRBV28; abundance: many; j_gene: TRBJ2-1; d_gene: TRBD2; CDR3nt: TGTGCCAGCAGAGGGACTAGCGGGAGTCACAATGAGCAGTTCTTC; CDR3aa: CASRGTSGSHNEQFF
v_gene: TRBV19; abundance: .; j_gene: TRBJ2-1; d_gene: TRBD2; CDR3nt: TGTGCCAGTAGGTCTCCTTTCCCCGGGACTAGCGGGAGAAATGAGCAGTTCTTC; CDR3aa: CASRSPFPGTSGRNEQFF
v_gene: TRBV20-1; abundance: many; j_gene: TRBJ2-3; d_gene: TRBD2; CDR3nt: TGCAGTGCCGAACCGGGACTAGAGGATACGCAGTATTTT; CDR3aa: CSAEPGLEDTQYF
v_gene: TRBV6-1; abundance: few; j_gene: TRBJ1-4; d_gene: .; CDR3nt: TGTGCCAGCAGTAGGACAACAACTAATGAAAAACTGTTTTTT; CDR3aa: CASSRTTTNEKLFF
v_gene: TRBV20-1; abundance: .; j_gene: TRBJ2-7; d_gene: .; CDR3nt: TGCAGTGCTAGAGGTCCAACTGGGGTCCCCGGGGAGCAGTACTTC; CDR3aa: CSARGPTGVPGEQYF
v_gene: TRBV19; abundance: few; j_gene: TRBJ2-2; d_gene: TRBD1; CDR3nt: TGTGCCAGTAGTCCCCACACAGGGGCCGGGGAGCTGTTTTTT; CDR3aa: CASSPHTGAGELFF
v_gene: TRBV9; abundance: many; j_gene: TRBJ2-1; d_gene: .; CDR3nt: TGTGCCAGCAGCGCCACGGCAGGGTGGAATGAGCAGTTCTTC; CDR3aa: CASSATAGWNEQFF
v_gene: TRBV15; abundance: few; j_gene: TRBJ2-5; d_gene: TRBD1; CDR3nt: TGTGCCACCAGCAGAGGTGGGCCCTCGGGACAGGGGAGAGAGACCCAGTACTTC; CDR3aa: CATSRGGPSGQGRETQYF
v_gene: TRBV28; abundance: few; j_gene: TRBJ2-5; d_gene: TRBD1; CDR3nt: TGTGCCAGCAGTTTATCCCAGGGGGTGGGGCAAGAGACCCAGTACTTC; CDR3aa: CASSLSQGVGQETQYF
v_gene: TRBV12-3/TRBV12-4; abundance: many; j_gene: TRBJ2-7; d_gene: .; CDR3nt: TGTGCCAGCGCACTTCGGGGCCCCTACGAGCAGTACTTC; CDR3aa: CASALRGPYEQYF